This entry describes one TCR beta chain. Its antigen is as yet unknown. The TCR beta CDR3 regions underwent amplification using RNA transcripts as the source. HTBI primers were the set used in a first-round RT-PCR of the TCR CDR3. TCRdb called the multiplex PCR reads again in MiXCR, with one record for every CDR3 protein. The sample holds more than 550,000 distinct CDR3 sequences; 45% are singletons and the top ten take approximately 6.8%. This CDR3 comprises 13 residues. Germline V gene data show CDR1 as SGHRS and CDR2 as YFSETQ. The V end lost 3 bases, the J end lost 7 bases, and 10 bases lay between the germline ends. This specimen comes from a study of T cells in Graves' hyperthyroidism and ophthalmopathy. Study-level findings and limits: Within blood appeared most thyroid clonotypes that had expanded above 0.001.

The chain joins TRBV5-1 to TRBJ2-2; either TRBD1 or TRBD2 may supply D (5 bases each). The sample was peripheral blood or thyroid tissue (not recorded which). This sequence originates from an adult man with Graves' disease, either hyperthyroidism or ophthalmopathy (not recorded which). The CDR3 here is CASSSGAVGELFF. CDR3 in DNA: TGCGCCAGCAGCTCCGGGGCGGTCGGGGAGCTGTTTTTT.